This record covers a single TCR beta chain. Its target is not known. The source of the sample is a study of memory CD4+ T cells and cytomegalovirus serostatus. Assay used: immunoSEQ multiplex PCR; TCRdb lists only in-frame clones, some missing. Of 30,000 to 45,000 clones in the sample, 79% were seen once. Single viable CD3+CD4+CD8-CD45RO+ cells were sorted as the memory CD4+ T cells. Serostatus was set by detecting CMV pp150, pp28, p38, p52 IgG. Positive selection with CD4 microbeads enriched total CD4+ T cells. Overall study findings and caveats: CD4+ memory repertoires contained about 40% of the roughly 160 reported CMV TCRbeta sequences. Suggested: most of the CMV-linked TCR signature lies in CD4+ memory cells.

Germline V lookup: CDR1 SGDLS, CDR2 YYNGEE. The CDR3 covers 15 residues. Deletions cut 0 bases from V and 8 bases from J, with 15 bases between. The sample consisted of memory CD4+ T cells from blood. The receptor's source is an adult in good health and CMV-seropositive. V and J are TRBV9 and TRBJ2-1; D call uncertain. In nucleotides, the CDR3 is TGTGCCAGCAGCGTAGCGCTAGTTAGCAAACATGAGCAGTTCTTC. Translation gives CASSVALVSKHEQFF.